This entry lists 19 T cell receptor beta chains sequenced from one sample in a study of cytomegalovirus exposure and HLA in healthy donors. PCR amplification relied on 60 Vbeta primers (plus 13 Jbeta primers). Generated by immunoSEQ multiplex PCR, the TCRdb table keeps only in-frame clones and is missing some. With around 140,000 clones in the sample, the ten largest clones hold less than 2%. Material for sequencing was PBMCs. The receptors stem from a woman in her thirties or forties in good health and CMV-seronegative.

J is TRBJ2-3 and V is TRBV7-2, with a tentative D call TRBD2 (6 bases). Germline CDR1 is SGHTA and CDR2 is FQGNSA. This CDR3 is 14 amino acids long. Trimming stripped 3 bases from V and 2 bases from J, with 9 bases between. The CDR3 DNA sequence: TGTGCCAGCAGCTTGAGGGACTTCACAGATACGCAGTATTTT. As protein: CASSLRDFTDTQYF.

In DNA, the CDR3 is TGTGCCAGTAGTACCAGTGGTTCCGAGACCCAGTACTTC. Amino acids: CASSTSGSETQYF. This sequence joins TRBV19 and TRBJ2-5; D gene ambiguous. The CDR3 runs to 13 residues. V was cut by 4 bases and J by 5 bases, with 11 bases left in between. Germline values: CDR1 LNHDA, CDR2 SQIVND (reference sequence).

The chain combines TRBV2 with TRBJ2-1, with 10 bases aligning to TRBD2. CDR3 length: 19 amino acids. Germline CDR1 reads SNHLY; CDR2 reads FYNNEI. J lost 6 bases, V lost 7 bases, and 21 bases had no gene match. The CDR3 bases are TGTGCCAGCAAACGGGGGGGGGCTAGCGGGGGTCGGGGGATCAATGAGCAGTTCTTC. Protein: CASKRGGASGGRGINEQFF.

The CDR3 coding sequence is TGTGCCAGCAGCTTAGATCAGCGGGGGACGCAGTATTTT. Translation gives CASSLDQRGTQYF. V and J are TRBV11-3 and TRBJ2-3, with TRBD2 matching over 8 bases. CDR1 is SGHNT and CDR2 is YENEEA in the germline V gene. J was trimmed by 9 bases and V by 0 bases; bases with no gene match: 2. This CDR3 spans 13 amino acids. The variable domain in full, completed from reference TRBV11-3 and TRBJ2-3, reads EAGVVQSPRYKIIEKKQPVAFWCNPISGHNTLYWYLQNLGQGPELLIRYENEEAVDDSQLPKDRFSAERLKGVDSTLKIQPAELGDSAVYLCASSLDQRGTQYFGPGTRLTVL.

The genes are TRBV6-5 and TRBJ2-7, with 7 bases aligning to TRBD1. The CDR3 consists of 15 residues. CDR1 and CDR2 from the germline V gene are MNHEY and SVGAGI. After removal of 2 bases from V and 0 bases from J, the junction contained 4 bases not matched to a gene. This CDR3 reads CASSYRDRGSYEQYF. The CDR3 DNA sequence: TGTGCCAGCAGTTACCGGGACAGAGGCTCCTACGAGCAGTACTTC.

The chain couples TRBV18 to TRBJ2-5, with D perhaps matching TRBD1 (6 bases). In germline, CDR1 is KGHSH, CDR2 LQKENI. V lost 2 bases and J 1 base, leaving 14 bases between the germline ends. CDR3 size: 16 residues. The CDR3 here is CASSPYSLTGQETQYF. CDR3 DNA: TGTGCCAGCTCACCATATTCTCTGACAGGCCAAGAGACCCAGTACTTC.

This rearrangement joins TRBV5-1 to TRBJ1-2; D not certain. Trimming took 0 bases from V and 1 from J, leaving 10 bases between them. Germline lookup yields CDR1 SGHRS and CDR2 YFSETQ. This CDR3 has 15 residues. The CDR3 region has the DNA TGCGCCAGCAGCTTGGTGTCAGAAGTTAACTATGGCTACACCTTC. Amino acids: CASSLVSEVNYGYTF.

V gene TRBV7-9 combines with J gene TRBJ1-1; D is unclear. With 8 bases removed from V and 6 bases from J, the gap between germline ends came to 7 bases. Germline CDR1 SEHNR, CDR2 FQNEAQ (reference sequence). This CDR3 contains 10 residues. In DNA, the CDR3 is TGTGCCAGCCGAGGTTCTGAAGCTTTCTTT. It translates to CASRGSEAFF.

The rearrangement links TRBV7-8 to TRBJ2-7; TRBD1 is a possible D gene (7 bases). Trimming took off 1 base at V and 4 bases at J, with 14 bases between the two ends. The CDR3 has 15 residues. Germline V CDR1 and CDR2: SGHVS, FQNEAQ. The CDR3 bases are TGTGCCAGCAGCTTAGACAGGGGAGGAGGGTACGAGCAGTACGTC. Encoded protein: CASSLDRGGGYEQYV.

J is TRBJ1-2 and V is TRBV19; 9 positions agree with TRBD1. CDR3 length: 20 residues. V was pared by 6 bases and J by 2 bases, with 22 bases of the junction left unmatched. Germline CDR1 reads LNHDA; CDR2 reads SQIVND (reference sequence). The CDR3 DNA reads TGTGCCAGTAGGCCGGCGGGAGCCGGGACAGGGACCCATTTAAACTATGGCTACACCTTC. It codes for CASRPAGAGTGTHLNYGYTF.

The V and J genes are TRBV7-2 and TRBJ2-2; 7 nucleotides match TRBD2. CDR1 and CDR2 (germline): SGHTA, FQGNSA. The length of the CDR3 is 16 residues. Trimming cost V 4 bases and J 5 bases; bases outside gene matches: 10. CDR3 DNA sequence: TGTGCCAGCAGCTCTAGGTGGGGGGGATCAACCGGGGAGCTGTTTTTT. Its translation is CASSSRWGGSTGELFF.

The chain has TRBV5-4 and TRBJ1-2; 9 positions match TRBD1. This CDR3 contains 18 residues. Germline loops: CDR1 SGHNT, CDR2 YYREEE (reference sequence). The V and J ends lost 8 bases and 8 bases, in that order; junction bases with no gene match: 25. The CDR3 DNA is TGTGCCAGTTCAGCTTTTGCCCCCCCCCACAGGGGGCGCGGAGGCTACACCTTC. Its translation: CASSAFAPPHRGRGGYTF.

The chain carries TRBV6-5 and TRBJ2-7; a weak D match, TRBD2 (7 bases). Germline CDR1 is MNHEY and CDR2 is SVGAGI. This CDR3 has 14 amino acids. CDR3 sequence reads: CASRPAGAPYEQCV. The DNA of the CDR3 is TGTGCCAGCAGGCCGGCGGGGGCACCCTACGAGCAGTGCGTC.

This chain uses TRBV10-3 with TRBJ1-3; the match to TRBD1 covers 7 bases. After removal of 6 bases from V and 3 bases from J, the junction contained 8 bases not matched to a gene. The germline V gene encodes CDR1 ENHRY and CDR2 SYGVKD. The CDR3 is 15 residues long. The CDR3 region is CAIREQGSSGNTIYF. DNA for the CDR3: TGTGCCATCAGGGAACAGGGGTCTAGTGGAAACACCATATATTTT.

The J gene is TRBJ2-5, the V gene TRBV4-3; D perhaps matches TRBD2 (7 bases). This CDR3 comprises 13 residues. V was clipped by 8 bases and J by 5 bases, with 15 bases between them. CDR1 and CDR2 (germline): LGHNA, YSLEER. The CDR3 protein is CASGPGGRETQYF. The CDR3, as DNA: TGCGCCAGCGGCCCGGGGGGCCGGGAGACCCAGTACTTC.

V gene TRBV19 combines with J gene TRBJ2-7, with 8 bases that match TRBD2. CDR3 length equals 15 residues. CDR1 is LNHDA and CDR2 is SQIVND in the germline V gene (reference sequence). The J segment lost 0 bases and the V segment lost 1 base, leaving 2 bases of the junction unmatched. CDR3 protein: CASSIGRGASYEQYF. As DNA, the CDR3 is TGTGCCAGTAGTATAGGGCGGGGGGCCTCCTACGAGCAGTACTTC.

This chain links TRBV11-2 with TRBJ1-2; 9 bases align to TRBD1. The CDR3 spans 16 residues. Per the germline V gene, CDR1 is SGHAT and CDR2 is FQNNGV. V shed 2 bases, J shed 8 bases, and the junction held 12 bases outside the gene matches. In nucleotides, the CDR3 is TGTGCCAGCAGCTTATATCGGGACAGGGTAAAGGGAGGCTACACCTTC. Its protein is CASSLYRDRVKGGYTF.

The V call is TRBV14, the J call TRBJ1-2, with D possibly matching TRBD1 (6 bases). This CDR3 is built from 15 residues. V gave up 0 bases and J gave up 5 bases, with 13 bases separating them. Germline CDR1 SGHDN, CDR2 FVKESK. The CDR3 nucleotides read TGTGCCAGCAGCCAAGAGATTCGAGGGGGTTATGGCTACACCTTC. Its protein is CASSQEIRGGYGYTF. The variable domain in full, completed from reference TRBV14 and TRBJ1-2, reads EAGVTQFPSHSVIEKGQTVTLRCDPISGHDNLYWYRRVMGKEIKFLLHFVKESKQDESGMPNNRFLAERTGGTYSTLKVQPAELEDSGVYFCASSQEIRGGYGYTFGSGTRLTVV.

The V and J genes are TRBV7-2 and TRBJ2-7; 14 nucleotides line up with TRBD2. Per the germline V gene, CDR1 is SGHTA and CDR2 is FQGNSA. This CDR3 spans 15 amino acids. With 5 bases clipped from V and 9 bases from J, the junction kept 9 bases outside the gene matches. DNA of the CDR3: TGTGCCAGCAGCCCTGGACTAGCGGGGGGAGGGGGGCAGTACTTC. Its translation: CASSPGLAGGGGQYF. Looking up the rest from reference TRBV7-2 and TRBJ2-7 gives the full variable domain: GAGVSQSPSNKVTEKGKDVELRCDPISGHTALYWYRQSLGQGLEFLIYFQGNSAPDKSGLPSDRFSAERTGGSVSTLTIQRTQQEDSAVYLCASSPGLAGGGGQYFGPGTRLTVT.